This T cell receptor beta chain was recovered during a study of T-cell reconstitution after alpha-beta-depleted transplantation in children. Germline V gives CDR1 SGHVS, CDR2 FNYEAQ. V lost 5 bases, J lost 10 bases, and 15 bases lay in between. The CDR3 length is 13 residues. As it was prepared, the TCRbeta library received unique molecular identifiers. TCRdb redid the calling of the PCR reads with MiXCR, one entry per CDR3 protein. The table includes about 500,000 distinct CDR3 sequences, approximately 32% detected once. The source material was PBMCs from the stem cell graft donor, sampled from the stem cell graft. The clonotype originates from a human donor who donated a stem cell graft to a child with aplastic anemia. The J gene is TRBJ2-1, the V gene TRBV7-6; D remains unclear. CDR3: CASSPKPLVEQFF. The DNA for the CDR3 is TGTGCCAGCAGCCCAAAGCCCCTAGTCGAGCAGTTCTTC.